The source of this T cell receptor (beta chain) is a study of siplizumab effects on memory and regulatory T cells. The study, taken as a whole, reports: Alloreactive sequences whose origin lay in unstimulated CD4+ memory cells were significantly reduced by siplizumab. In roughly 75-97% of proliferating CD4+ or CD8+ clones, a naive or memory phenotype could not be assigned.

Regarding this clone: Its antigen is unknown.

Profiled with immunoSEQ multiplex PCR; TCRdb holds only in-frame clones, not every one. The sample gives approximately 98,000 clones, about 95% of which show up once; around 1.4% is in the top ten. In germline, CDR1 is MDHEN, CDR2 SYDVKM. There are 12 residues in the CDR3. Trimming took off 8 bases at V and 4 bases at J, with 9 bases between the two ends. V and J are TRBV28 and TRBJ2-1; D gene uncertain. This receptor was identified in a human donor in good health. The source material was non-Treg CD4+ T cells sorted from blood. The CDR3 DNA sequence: TGTGCCAGCTCTCTGATGTACAATGAGCAGTTCTTC. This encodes CASSLMYNEQFF.